The 4 T cell receptor beta chains in this list originate from one sample, sequenced in a study of lymphopenia after photon versus proton radiotherapy. Only in-frame clones appear in the TCRdb table, and some are missing; sequencing was by immunoSEQ multiplex PCR. Of 20,000 to 30,000 clones detected, around 83% appear once; the ten largest clones hold 4% to 6.5%. The source was peripheral blood, collected from a patient treated with photon-based radiotherapy. The receptors shown here come from a man aged 30-40 years with gastric cancer.

The chain has TRBV15 and TRBJ2-5; D remains unclear. Germline V gene sequence: CDR1 LNHNV, CDR2 YYDKDF (reference sequence). V was cut by 1 base and J by 2 bases, with 8 bases left in between. The CDR3 runs 14 residues. CDR3 residues: CATSRGGQQETQYF. The DNA of the CDR3 is TGTGCCACCAGCAGAGGGGGTCAGCAAGAGACCCAGTACTTC.

The chain couples TRBV25-1 to TRBJ2-6, with unresolved D. CDR1 and CDR2 from the germline V gene are MGHDK and SYGVNS. Trimming stripped 1 base from V and 2 bases from J, with 6 bases between. CDR3 length: 15 residues. Here the CDR3 DNA reads TGTGCCAGCAGTGAATTTGGGGCTGGGGCCAACGTCCTGACTTTC. Protein product: CASSEFGAGANVLTF.

This sequence joins TRBV19 and TRBJ1-3, with 9 bases fitting TRBD1. Trimming cost V 5 bases and J 2 bases; bases outside gene matches: 7. Germline CDR1 reads LNHDA; CDR2 reads SQIVND (reference sequence). This CDR3 comprises 16 residues. In DNA, the CDR3 is TGTGCCAGTAGTGACAAGGGACAGGGAGCTGGAAACACCATATATTTT. Its protein is CASSDKGQGAGNTIYF.

V and J are TRBV6-1 and TRBJ2-1, with 7 bases aligning to TRBD2. Per germline, CDR1 MNHNS and CDR2 SASEGT. The CDR3 length is 12 residues. With 5 bases clipped from V and 7 bases from J, the junction kept 2 bases outside the gene matches. Written as DNA, the CDR3 is TGTGCCAGCAGTTTGGGACTAAATGAGCAGTTCTTC. Translation gives CASSLGLNEQFF.